This TCR beta chain was identified in a study of identifying expanded T cells in peripheral blood. Clones were sequenced by immunoSEQ multiplex PCR, and TCRdb holds only the in-frame ones, with some missing. This sample has 95,000 to 100,000 clones, with around 88% found just once. In its sample, this clone is medium-sized. The trim removed 5 bases at V and 8 bases at J, leaving 9 bases unmatched. Germline V gene data show CDR1 as SGHVT and CDR2 as SQSDAQ. The CDR3 extends over 14 amino acids. This TCR derives from a person between 18 and 75 years old in good health. V usage is TRBV7-4 and J usage is TRBJ1-1, with 9 positions matching TRBD1. Sequenced material: blood. The CDR3 DNA sequence: TGTGCCAGCAGCGAGGGACAGGGACTTGGGGAAGCTTTCTTT. It yields the protein CASSEGQGLGEAFF.